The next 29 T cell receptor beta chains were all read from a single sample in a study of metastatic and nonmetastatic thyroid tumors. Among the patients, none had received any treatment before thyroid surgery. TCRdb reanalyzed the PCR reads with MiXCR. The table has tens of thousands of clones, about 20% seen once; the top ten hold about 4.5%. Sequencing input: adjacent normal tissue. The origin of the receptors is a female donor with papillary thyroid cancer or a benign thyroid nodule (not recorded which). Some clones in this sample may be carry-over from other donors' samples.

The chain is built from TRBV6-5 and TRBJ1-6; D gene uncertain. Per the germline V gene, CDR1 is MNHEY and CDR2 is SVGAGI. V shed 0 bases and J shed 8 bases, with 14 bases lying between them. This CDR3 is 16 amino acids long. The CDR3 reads CASSYSGRVGDSPLHF. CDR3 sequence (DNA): TGTGCCAGCAGTTACTCGGGCCGGGTCGGGGATTCACCCCTCCACTTT.

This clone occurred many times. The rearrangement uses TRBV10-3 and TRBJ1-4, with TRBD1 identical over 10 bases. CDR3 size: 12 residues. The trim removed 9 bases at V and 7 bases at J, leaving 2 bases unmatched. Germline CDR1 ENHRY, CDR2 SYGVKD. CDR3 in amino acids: CAIGQGGEKLFF. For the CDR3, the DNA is TGTGCCATTGGACAGGGGGGTGAAAAACTGTTTTTT.

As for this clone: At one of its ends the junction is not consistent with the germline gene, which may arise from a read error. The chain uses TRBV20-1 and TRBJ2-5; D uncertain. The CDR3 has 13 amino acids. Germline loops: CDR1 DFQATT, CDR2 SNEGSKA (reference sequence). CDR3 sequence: CGANRQYQETQYF. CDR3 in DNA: TGCGGTGCTAACCGGCAGTACCAAGAGACCCAGTACTTC.

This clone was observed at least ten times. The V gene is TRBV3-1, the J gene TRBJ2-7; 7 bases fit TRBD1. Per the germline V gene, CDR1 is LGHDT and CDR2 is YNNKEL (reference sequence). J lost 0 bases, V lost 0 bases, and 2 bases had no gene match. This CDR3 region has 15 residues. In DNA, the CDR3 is TGTGCCAGCAGCCAAGAGCACAGGGGCTCCTACGAGCAGTACTTC. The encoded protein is CASSQEHRGSYEQYF.

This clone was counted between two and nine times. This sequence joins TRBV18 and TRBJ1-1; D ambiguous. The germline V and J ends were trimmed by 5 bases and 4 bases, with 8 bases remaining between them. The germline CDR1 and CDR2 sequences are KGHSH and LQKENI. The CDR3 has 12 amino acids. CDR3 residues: CASSGGSTEAFF. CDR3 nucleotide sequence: TGTGCCAGCTCAGGCGGGAGCACTGAAGCTTTCTTT.

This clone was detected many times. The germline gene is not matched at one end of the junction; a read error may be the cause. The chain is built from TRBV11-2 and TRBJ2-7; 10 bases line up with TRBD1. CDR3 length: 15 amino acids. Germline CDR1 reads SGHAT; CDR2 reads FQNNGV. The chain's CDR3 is CAGSPPGQGYYEQYF. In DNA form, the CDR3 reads TGTGCCGGCAGCCCCCCGGGACAGGGGTACTACGAGCAGTACTTC.

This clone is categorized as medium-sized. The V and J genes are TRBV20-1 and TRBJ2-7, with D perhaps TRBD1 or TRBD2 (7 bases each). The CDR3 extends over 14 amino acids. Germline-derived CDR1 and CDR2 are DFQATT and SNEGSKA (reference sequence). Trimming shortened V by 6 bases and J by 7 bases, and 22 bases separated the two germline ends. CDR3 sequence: CSAKKGGGREEQYF. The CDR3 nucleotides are TGCAGTGCGAAAAAGGGAGGGGGCAGAGAAGAGCAGTACTTC.

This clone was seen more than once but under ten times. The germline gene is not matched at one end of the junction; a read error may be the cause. CDR3 DNA sequence: TGTGCCAGAATGTCATCTGAAGGAACTTCCTACAATGGGCAGTTCTTC. It translates to CARMSSEGTSYNGQFF. The V call is TRBV6-1, the J call TRBJ2-1; no definite D call. Per the germline V gene, CDR1 is MNHNS and CDR2 is SASEGT. The CDR3 extends over 16 amino acids.

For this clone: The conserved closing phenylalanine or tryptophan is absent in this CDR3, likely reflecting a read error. The chain's CDR3 is CASSNIWDNEQFL. The CDR3 bases are TGCGCCAGCAGCAATATATGGGACAATGAGCAGTTCCTC. This chain connects TRBV4-1 to TRBJ2-5; D ambiguous. The DNA end favors TRBJ2-1, so the J call may be wrong. Germline V gene lookup returns CDR1 MGHRA and CDR2 YSYEKL. This CDR3 is built from 13 residues.

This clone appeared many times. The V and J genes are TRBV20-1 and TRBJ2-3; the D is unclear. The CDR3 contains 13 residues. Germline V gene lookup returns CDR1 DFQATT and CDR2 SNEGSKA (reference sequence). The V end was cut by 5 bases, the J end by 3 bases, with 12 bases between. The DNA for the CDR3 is TGCAGTGCTCTCCCCCTTGAAACAGATACGCAGTATTTT. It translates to CSALPLETDTQYF.

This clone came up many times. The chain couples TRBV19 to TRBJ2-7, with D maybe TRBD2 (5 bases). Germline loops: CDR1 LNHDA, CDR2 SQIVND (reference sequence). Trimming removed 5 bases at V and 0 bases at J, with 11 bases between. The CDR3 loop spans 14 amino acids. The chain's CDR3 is CASSLGSHSYEQYF. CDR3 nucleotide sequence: TGTGCCAGTAGTTTAGGGAGCCACTCCTACGAGCAGTACTTC.

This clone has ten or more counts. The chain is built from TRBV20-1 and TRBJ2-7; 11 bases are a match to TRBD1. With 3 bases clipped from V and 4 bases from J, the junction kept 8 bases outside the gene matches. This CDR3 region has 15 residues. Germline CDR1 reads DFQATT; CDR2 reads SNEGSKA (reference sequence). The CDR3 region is CSARDPGQGVYEQYF. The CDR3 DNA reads TGCAGTGCTAGGGACCCGGGACAGGGGGTTTACGAGCAGTACTTC.

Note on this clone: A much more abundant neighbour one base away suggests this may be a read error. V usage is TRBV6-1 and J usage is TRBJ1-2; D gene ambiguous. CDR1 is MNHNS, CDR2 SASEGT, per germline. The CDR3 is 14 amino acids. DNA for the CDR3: TGTGCCAGCAGTCAGATCACAATGAGCGATGGCCACACCTTC. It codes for CASSQITMSDGHTF.

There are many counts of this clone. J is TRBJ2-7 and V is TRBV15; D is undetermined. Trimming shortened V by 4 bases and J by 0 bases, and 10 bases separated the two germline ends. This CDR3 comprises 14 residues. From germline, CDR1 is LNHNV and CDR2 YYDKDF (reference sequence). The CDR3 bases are TGTGCCACCAGCATCCACACCAGCTCCTACGAGCAGTACTTC. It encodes CATSIHTSSYEQYF.

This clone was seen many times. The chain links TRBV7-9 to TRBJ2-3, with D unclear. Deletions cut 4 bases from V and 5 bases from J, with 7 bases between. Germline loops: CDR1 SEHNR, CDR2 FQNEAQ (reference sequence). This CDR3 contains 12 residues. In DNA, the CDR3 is TGTGCCAGCAGCTCCGCAAGAGATACGCAGTATTTT. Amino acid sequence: CASSSARDTQYF.

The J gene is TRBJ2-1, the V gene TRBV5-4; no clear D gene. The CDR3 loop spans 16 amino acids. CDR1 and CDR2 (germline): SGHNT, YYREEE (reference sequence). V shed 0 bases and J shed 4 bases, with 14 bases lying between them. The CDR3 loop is CASSLAVVARYNEQFF. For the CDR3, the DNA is TGTGCCAGCAGCTTGGCGGTAGTGGCGAGATACAATGAGCAGTTCTTC.

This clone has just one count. The CDR3 nucleotides read TGCGCCAGCAGCAAGGGACTATCGGGGTACGAGCAGTACTTC. As protein: CASSKGLSGYEQYF. The chain couples TRBV5-1 to TRBJ2-7; TRBD2 matches 7 bases. Per germline, CDR1 SGHRS and CDR2 YFSETQ. J was trimmed by 4 bases and V by 4 bases; bases with no gene match: 8. The CDR3 has 14 amino acids.

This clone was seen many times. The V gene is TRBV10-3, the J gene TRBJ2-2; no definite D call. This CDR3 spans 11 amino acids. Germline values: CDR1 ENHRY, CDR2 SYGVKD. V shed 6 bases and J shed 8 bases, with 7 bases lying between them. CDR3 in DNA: TGTGCCATCAGGTTGGAGGGGGAGCTGTTTTTT. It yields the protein CAIRLEGELFF.

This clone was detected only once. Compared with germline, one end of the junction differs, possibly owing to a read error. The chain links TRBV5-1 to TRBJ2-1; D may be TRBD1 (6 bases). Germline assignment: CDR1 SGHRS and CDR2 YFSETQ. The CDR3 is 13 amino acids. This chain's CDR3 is CSSSPGQPNEQFF. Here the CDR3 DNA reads TGCTCCAGCAGCCCAGGACAGCCCAATGAGCAGTTCTTC.

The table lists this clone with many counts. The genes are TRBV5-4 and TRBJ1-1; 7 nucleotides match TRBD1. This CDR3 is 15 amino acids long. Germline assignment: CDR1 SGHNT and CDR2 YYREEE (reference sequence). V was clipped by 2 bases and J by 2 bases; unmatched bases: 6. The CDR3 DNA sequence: TGTGCCAGCAGCTTCAACAGGGGCGCTAACACTGAAGCTTTCTTT. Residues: CASSFNRGANTEAFF.

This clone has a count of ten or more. This chain's CDR3 is CATSDLNQPQHF. The CDR3 region has the DNA TGTGCCACCAGTGATTTGAATCAGCCCCAGCATTTT. The J gene is TRBJ1-5, the V gene TRBV24-1; the D is unclear. In germline, CDR1 is KGHDR, CDR2 SFDVKD. The V and J ends lost 0 bases and 4 bases respectively, with 0 bases between them. This CDR3 contains 12 residues.

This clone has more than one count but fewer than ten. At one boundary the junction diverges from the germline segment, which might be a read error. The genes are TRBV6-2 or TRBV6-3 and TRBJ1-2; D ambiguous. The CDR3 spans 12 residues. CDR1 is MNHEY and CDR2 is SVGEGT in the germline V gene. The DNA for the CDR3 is TGTGCCAGCAGCTCGGACGTCTATTGCTACACCTTC. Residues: CASSSDVYCYTF.

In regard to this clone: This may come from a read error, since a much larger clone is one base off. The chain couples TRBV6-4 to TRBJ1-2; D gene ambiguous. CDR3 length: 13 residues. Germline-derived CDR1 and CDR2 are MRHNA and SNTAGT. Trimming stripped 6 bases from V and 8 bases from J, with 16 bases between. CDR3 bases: TGTGCCAGCAGCACACGGGGAATCGGAGGCTACACCTTC. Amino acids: CASSTRGIGGYTF.

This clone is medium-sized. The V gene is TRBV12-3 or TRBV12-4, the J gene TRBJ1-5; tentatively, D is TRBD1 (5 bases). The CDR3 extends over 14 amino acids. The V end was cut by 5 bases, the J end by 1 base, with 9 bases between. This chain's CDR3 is CASSGGLSNQPQHF. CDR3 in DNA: TGTGCCAGCAGTGGGGGTTTAAGCAATCAGCCCCAGCATTTT.

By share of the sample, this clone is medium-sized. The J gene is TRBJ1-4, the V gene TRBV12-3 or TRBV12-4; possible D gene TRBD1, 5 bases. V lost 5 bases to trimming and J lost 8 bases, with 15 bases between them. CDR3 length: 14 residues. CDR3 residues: CASSPSRVGEKLFF. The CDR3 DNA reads TGTGCCAGCAGTCCAAGCAGGGTTGGGGAAAAACTGTTTTTT.

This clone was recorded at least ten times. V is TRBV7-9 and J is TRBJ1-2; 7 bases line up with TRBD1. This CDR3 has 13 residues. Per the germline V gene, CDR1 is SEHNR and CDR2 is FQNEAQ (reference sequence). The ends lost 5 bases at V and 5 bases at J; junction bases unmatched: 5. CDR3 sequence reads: CASSQGTDYGYTF. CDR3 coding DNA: TGTGCCAGCAGCCAAGGGACAGATTATGGCTACACCTTC.

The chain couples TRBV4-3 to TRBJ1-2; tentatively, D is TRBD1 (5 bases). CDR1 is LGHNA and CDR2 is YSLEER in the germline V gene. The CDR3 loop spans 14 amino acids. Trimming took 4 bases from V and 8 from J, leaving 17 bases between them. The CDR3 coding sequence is TGCGCCAGCAGCCCCGCGGGGGGGGTGTTGGGCTACACCTTC. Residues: CASSPAGGVLGYTF.

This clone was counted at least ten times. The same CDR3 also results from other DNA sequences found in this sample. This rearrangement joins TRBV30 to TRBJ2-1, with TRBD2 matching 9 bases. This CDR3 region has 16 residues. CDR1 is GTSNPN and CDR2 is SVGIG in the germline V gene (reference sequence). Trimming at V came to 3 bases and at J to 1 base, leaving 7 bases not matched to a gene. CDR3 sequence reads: CAWSLTSGRSYNEQFF. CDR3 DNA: TGTGCCTGGAGCTTGACTAGCGGCCGTTCCTACAATGAGCAGTTCTTC.

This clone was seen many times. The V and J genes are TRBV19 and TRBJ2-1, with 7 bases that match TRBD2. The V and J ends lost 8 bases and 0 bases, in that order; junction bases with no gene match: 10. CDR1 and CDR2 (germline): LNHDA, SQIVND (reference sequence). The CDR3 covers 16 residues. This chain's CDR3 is CASRLGGGSSYNEQFF. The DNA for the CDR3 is TGTGCCAGTCGGTTGGGGGGGGGAAGCTCCTACAATGAGCAGTTCTTC.